Below, 26 T cell receptor beta chains from the same sample are listed, as sequenced in a study of T cell changes during pregnancy in multiple sclerosis. TCRdb's table, derived via immunoSEQ multiplex PCR, lists solely in-frame clones and lacks some. The data contain 33,000 or so clones, 92% of them singletons. The material sequenced was CD4+ T cells from peripheral blood mononuclear cells, taken in the third trimester of pregnancy. The receptors were sampled from a female donor in good health, enrolled as a control in a pregnancy study.

The J gene is TRBJ1-3, the V gene TRBV6-1; D is possibly TRBD1 (6 bases). This CDR3 spans 17 amino acids. CDR1 is MNHNS and CDR2 is SASEGT in the germline V gene. Trimming took 2 bases from V and 0 from J, leaving 14 bases between them. CDR3 in DNA: TGTGCCAGCAGTGAACACCAACAGGGCCTCTCTGGAAACACCATATATTTT. Translating gives CASSEHQQGLSGNTIYF.

This clone occurred once. The chain couples TRBV28 to TRBJ1-3; 8 bases are a match to TRBD1. Germline V gives CDR1 MDHEN, CDR2 SYDVKM. The CDR3 runs 14 residues. The J segment lost 4 bases and the V segment lost 7 bases, leaving 6 bases of the junction unmatched. For the CDR3, the DNA is TGTGCCAGCACCACAGGGGGGTCGGGAAACACCATATATTTT. This codes for CASTTGGSGNTIYF.

The chain joins TRBV11-2 to TRBJ1-3, with unresolved D. CDR1 SGHAT and CDR2 FQNNGV come from the germline V gene. The CDR3 extends over 11 amino acids. V lost 6 bases and J 9 bases, leaving 9 bases between the germline ends. CDR3: CASSLGGTIYF. The CDR3 DNA follows: TGTGCCAGCAGTCTCGGAGGCACCATATATTTT. Together with reference TRBV11-2 and TRBJ1-3, the CDR3 gives the full variable domain: EAGVAQSPRYKIIEKRQSVAFWCNPISGHATLYWYQQILGQGPKLLIQFQNNGVVDDSQLPKDRFSAERLKGVDSTLKIQPAKLEDSAVYLCASSLGGTIYFGEGSWLTVV.

V and J are TRBV28 and TRBJ1-2; 7 nucleotides agree with TRBD1. The germline V gene has CDR1 MDHEN and CDR2 SYDVKM. The CDR3 loop spans 14 amino acids. V trimming: 3 bases; J trimming: 7 bases; junction bases outside the gene matches: 8. The CDR3, as DNA: TGTGCCAGCAGTTTGGACAGGTCGGCGGTTGGCTACACCTTC. Its protein is CASSLDRSAVGYTF.

DNA of the CDR3: TGTGCCAGCTCACTATCCCAGGGACAGAATGAAAAACTGTTTTTT. This translates into CASSLSQGQNEKLFF. V usage is TRBV18 and J usage is TRBJ1-4; 7 bases fit TRBD1. The junction had 7 bases not matched to a gene; V was cut back by 4 bases and J by 5 bases. Germline CDR1 KGHSH, CDR2 LQKENI. The CDR3 consists of 15 residues.

The V gene is TRBV7-2, the J gene TRBJ2-1, with 12 bases aligning to TRBD2. This CDR3 is 18 amino acids long. CDR1 and CDR2 (germline): SGHTA, FQGNSA. Trimming took 5 bases from V and 0 from J; bases not matched to a gene: 8. CDR3 bases: TGTGCCAGCAGCCTCCTAGCGGGGGGGAAGAGCTCCTACAATGAGCAGTTCTTC. Its protein is CASSLLAGGKSSYNEQFF.

The CDR3 protein is CASSQDHDQPQHF. CDR3 in DNA: TGCGCCAGCAGCCAAGATCATGATCAGCCCCAGCATTTT. The V gene is TRBV4-1, the J gene TRBJ1-5; no clear D gene. V was cut by 0 bases and J by 5 bases, with 5 bases left in between. This CDR3 has 13 amino acids. Germline V lookup: CDR1 MGHRA, CDR2 YSYEKL.

This chain joins TRBV6-1 and TRBJ2-7; D may be TRBD2 (6 bases). The germline V gene has CDR1 MNHNS and CDR2 SASEGT. This CDR3 region has 12 residues. Trimming took 7 bases from V and 3 from J, leaving 10 bases between them. The CDR3 reads CASMGGSYEQYF. CDR3 sequence (DNA): TGTGCCAGCATGGGGGGTAGCTACGAGCAGTACTTC.

J is TRBJ2-7 and V is TRBV5-1; 9 bases map to TRBD2. The germline gives CDR1 SGHRS, CDR2 YFSETQ. The V gene end was trimmed by 2 bases and the J gene end by 5 bases; junction bases not matched to a gene: 11. The CDR3 is made up of 16 amino acids. The CDR3 is CASSFPRGGAFDEQYF. In DNA, the CDR3 is TGCGCCAGCAGCTTCCCCCGCGGGGGGGCATTCGACGAGCAGTACTTC.

The V call is TRBV7-9, the J call TRBJ2-4; TRBD2 aligns across 13 bases. The CDR3 contains 17 residues. Per germline, CDR1 SEHNR and CDR2 FQNEAQ (reference sequence). V was pared by 4 bases and J by 0 bases, with 3 bases of the junction left unmatched. DNA of the CDR3: TGTGCCAGCAGCTCACTAGCGGGGGGGTCAGCCAAAAACATTCAGTACTTC. Its translation is CASSSLAGGSAKNIQYF.

This sequence joins TRBV4-1 and TRBJ1-2; possibly TRBD1 for D (6 bases). Trimming cost V 1 base and J 8 bases, with 20 bases left between them. The CDR3 totals 16 residues. Looked up from germline, CDR1 is MGHRA and CDR2 is YSYEKL. This chain's CDR3 is CASSQATGIRHQGYTF. CDR3 DNA: TGCGCCAGCAGCCAAGCCACAGGGATCCGACACCAGGGCTACACCTTC.

The chain joins TRBV15 to TRBJ2-7, with a tentative D call TRBD1 (6 bases). This CDR3 contains 15 residues. The V end was cut by 0 bases, the J end by 4 bases, with 13 bases between. Germline V gives CDR1 LNHNV, CDR2 YYDKDF (reference sequence). DNA of the CDR3: TGTGCCACCAGCAGAGATAAAACAGGGTGGTACGAGCAGTACTTC. Residues: CATSRDKTGWYEQYF.

The chain has TRBV14 and TRBJ2-4; the match to TRBD1 covers 7 bases. V lost 4 bases and J lost 2; bases outside the gene matches: 11. The CDR3 has 17 residues. From germline, CDR1 is SGHDN and CDR2 FVKESK. CDR3 protein: CASSPAYRGRTKNIQYF. The DNA for the CDR3 is TGTGCCAGCAGCCCGGCATACAGGGGCCGAACCAAAAACATTCAGTACTTC.

The chain couples TRBV18 to TRBJ2-7; 9 nucleotides agree with TRBD1. The CDR3 contains 14 residues. V shed 3 bases, J shed 3 bases, and the junction held 3 bases outside the gene matches. Germline V CDR1 and CDR2: KGHSH, LQKENI. The CDR3 loop is CASSPDRGNYEQYF. The CDR3 nucleotides are TGTGCCAGCTCACCGGACAGGGGAAACTACGAGCAGTACTTC.

In its sample, this clone was seen once. The V gene is TRBV5-1, the J gene TRBJ2-1; TRBD1 matches 8 bases. The V gene end was trimmed by 4 bases and the J gene end by 3 bases; junction bases not matched to a gene: 9. The CDR3 totals 16 residues. The germline CDR1 and CDR2 sequences are SGHRS and YFSETQ. In DNA, the CDR3 is TGCGCCAGCAGCAAGGGAGACAGGGGACTCTACAATGAGCAGTTCTTC. This sequence encodes CASSKGDRGLYNEQFF.

The rearrangement links TRBV27 to TRBJ2-5; 10 bases are a match to TRBD2. V gave up 2 bases and J gave up 2 bases; unmatched junction bases: 14. Germline CDR1 MNHEY, CDR2 SMNVEV (reference sequence). The CDR3 loop spans 19 amino acids. The CDR3 protein is CASSLDPPASGGKQETQYF. The DNA of the CDR3 is TGTGCCAGCAGTTTAGACCCCCCCGCTAGCGGGGGCAAACAAGAGACCCAGTACTTC.

The chain uses TRBV5-4 and TRBJ1-1; D not resolved. CDR3 size: 9 residues. V was pared by 9 bases and J by 8 bases, with 8 bases between. The V gene's germline CDR1 is SGHNT and CDR2 YYREEE (reference sequence). The CDR3 DNA sequence: TGTGCCATCACGACAGAAGCTTTCTTT. Protein product: CAITTEAFF.

The J gene is TRBJ2-7, the V gene TRBV11-3; possible D gene TRBD2, 6 bases. This CDR3 spans 13 amino acids. Per germline, CDR1 SGHNT and CDR2 YENEEA. V dropped 5 bases and J dropped 6 bases, with 14 bases sitting between them. The CDR3, as DNA: TGTGCCAGCAGCCGGGGGAACTTCGGCGAGCAGTACTTC. It yields the protein CASSRGNFGEQYF. Full variable domain (outside the CDR3, taken from reference TRBV11-3 and TRBJ2-7): EAGVVQSPRYKIIEKKQPVAFWCNPISGHNTLYWYLQNLGQGPELLIRYENEEAVDDSQLPKDRFSAERLKGVDSTLKIQPAELGDSAVYLCASSRGNFGEQYFGPGTRLTVT.

The rearrangement joins TRBV13 to TRBJ2-4, with 7 bases aligning to TRBD1. Germline V lookup: CDR1 PRHDT, CDR2 FYEKMQ (reference sequence). The CDR3 length is 12 residues. With V trimmed by 6 bases and J by 11 bases, 7 bases remained unmatched. This CDR3 is CASRLQGTVQYF. Here the CDR3 DNA reads TGTGCCAGCAGACTACAGGGGACGGTTCAGTACTTC.

A single count supports this clone. The genes are TRBV18 and TRBJ2-7, with TRBD1 identical over 10 bases. This CDR3 has 15 amino acids. CDR1 is KGHSH, CDR2 LQKENI, per germline. Losses at the gene ends were 1 base for V and 6 bases for J; bases not matched to a gene: 6. CDR3 amino acids: CASSPLGQGPGEQYF. CDR3 coding DNA: TGTGCCAGCTCACCACTGGGACAGGGGCCGGGCGAGCAGTACTTC.

The chain links TRBV6-4 to TRBJ2-7; the D gene is possibly TRBD2 (6 bases). The germline V gene has CDR1 MRHNA and CDR2 SNTAGT. V lost 5 bases to trimming and J lost 0 bases, with 14 bases between them. This CDR3 contains 15 residues. CDR3 residues: CASSLQAGGSYEQYF. DNA of the CDR3: TGTGCCAGCAGTTTACAGGCCGGGGGCTCCTACGAGCAGTACTTC.

The chain uses TRBV4-1 and TRBJ1-6, with 7 bases fitting TRBD1. The V gene end was trimmed by 1 base and the J gene end by 2 bases; junction bases not matched to a gene: 11. Germline V CDR1 and CDR2: MGHRA, YSYEKL. The CDR3 sequence is 19 residues long. CDR3 DNA: TGCGCCAGCAGCCAAGGAAAGCACATGGGGACAGCCTATAATTCACCCCTCCACTTT. Translated: CASSQGKHMGTAYNSPLHF.

The chain has TRBV7-2 and TRBJ2-1; the D is unclear. Trimming pared 5 bases from V and 6 bases from J, leaving 14 bases between. Germline V gives CDR1 SGHTA, CDR2 FQGNSA. This CDR3 comprises 14 residues. The CDR3 sequence: CASSNTPFFNEQFF. The CDR3 DNA sequence: TGTGCCAGCAGCAACACACCATTTTTCAATGAGCAGTTCTTC. Variable domain in full (rest from reference TRBV7-2 and TRBJ2-1): GAGVSQSPSNKVTEKGKDVELRCDPISGHTALYWYRQSLGQGLEFLIYFQGNSAPDKSGLPSDRFSAERTGGSVSTLTIQRTQQEDSAVYLCASSNTPFFNEQFFGPGTRLTVL.

V and J are TRBV2 and TRBJ2-7; 7 bases map to TRBD2. With 7 bases clipped from V and 0 bases from J, the junction kept 6 bases outside the gene matches. The CDR3 totals 14 residues. Germline CDR1 and CDR2: SNHLY and FYNNEI. CDR3 coding DNA: TGTGCCAGCATGGCGGGGGTGATCTCCTACGAGCAGTACTTC. It codes for CASMAGVISYEQYF.

V usage is TRBV6-1 and J usage is TRBJ2-3; D possibly corresponds to TRBD1 (6 bases). V shed 7 bases and J shed 2 bases, with 16 bases lying between them. The CDR3 loop spans 15 amino acids. The germline V gene has CDR1 MNHNS and CDR2 SASEGT. CDR3 protein: CASNPGQTYTDTQYF. The CDR3 nucleotides are TGTGCCAGCAACCCAGGACAGACCTACACAGATACGCAGTATTTT.

The V and J genes are TRBV7-9 and TRBJ1-2; 7 bases fit TRBD1. Germline loops: CDR1 SEHNR, CDR2 FQNEAQ (reference sequence). J was trimmed by 4 bases and V by 5 bases; bases with no gene match: 4. CDR3 length: 13 amino acids. The CDR3 DNA sequence: TGTGCCAGCAGCCTGGACAGGACCTATGGCTACACCTTC. This gives the protein CASSLDRTYGYTF. Supplemented by reference TRBV7-9 and TRBJ1-2, the full variable domain reads DTGVSQNPRHKITKRGQNVTFRCDPISEHNRLYWYRQTLGQGPEFLTYFQNEAQLEKSRLLSDRFSAERPKGSFSTLEIQRTEQGDSAMYLCASSLDRTYGYTFGSGTRLTVV.